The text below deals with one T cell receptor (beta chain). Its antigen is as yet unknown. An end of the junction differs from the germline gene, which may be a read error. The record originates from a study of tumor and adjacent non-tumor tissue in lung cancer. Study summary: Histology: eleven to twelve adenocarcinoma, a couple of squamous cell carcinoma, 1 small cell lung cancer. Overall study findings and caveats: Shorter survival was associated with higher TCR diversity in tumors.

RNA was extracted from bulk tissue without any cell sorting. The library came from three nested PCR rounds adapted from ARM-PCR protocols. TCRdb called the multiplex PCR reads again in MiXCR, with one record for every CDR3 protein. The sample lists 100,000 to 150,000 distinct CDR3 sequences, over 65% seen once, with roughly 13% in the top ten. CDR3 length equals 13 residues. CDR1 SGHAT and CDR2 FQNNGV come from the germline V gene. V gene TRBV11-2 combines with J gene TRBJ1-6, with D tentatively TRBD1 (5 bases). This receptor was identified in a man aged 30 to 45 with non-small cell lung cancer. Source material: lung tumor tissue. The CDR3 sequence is CASSLQGTFPLLF. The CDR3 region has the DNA TGTGCCAGCAGCTTACAGGGAACCTTCCCCCTCCTCTTT.